A single sample is the source of the 14 T cell receptor beta chains below, sequenced in a study of T cell changes during pregnancy in multiple sclerosis. Using immunoSEQ multiplex PCR, the repertoire was profiled, and TCRdb retains in-frame clones only, with some absent. The sample includes tens of thousands of clones, 92% seen only once; the top ten take 0.15% to 0.25%. The material sequenced was CD4+ T cells from peripheral blood mononuclear cells, taken in the second trimester of pregnancy. All receptors come from a female donor with multiple sclerosis, enrolled in a pregnancy study.

V usage is TRBV5-1 and J usage is TRBJ2-1; D ambiguous. This CDR3 has 15 residues. The V end lost 0 bases, the J end lost 10 bases, and 17 bases lay between the germline ends. Germline V gene sequence: CDR1 SGHRS, CDR2 YFSETQ. CDR3 DNA sequence: TGCGCCAGCAGCTTGGAGCCCTTGGAAGCGAGAGAGCAGTTCTTC. This gives the protein CASSLEPLEAREQFF.

The table lists this clone with a count of one. The chain is built from TRBV28 and TRBJ2-7; tentative D call: TRBD2 (6 bases). The CDR3 is made up of 14 amino acids. Trimming took off 6 bases at V and 0 bases at J, with 12 bases between the two ends. Germline loops: CDR1 MDHEN, CDR2 SYDVKM. CDR3 amino acids: CASSWDSSSYEQYF. The CDR3 coding sequence is TGTGCCAGCAGCTGGGACTCCAGCTCCTACGAGCAGTACTTC.

The count of this clone is one. This sequence joins TRBV5-1 and TRBJ2-3, with 14 positions matching TRBD2. The V segment lost 4 bases and the J segment 4 bases; nucleotides outside the gene matches: 8. CDR3 length: 17 amino acids. CDR1 and CDR2 (germline): SGHRS, YFSETQ. Written as DNA, the CDR3 is TGCGCCAGCAGCGCGGGACTAGCGGGAGAAGGGGCAGATACGCAGTATTTT. Protein sequence: CASSAGLAGEGADTQYF. The full variable domain, its missing parts supplied by reference TRBV5-1 and TRBJ2-3, is KAGVTQTPRYLIKTRGQQVTLSCSPISGHRSVSWYQQTPGQGLQFLFEYFSETQRNKGNFPGRFSGRQFSNSRSEMNVSTLELGDSALYLCASSAGLAGEGADTQYFGPGTRLTVL.

This chain joins TRBV7-3 and TRBJ2-3; 7 positions match TRBD2. CDR3 size: 17 residues. Germline trimming cut 5 bases from V and 4 bases from J; bases unmatched to any gene: 15. Germline V gene data show CDR1 as SGHTA and CDR2 as FQGTGA. The CDR3 reads CASSKRVAGVGADTQYF. The CDR3 DNA is TGTGCCAGCAGCAAAAGGGTGGCGGGGGTTGGGGCAGATACGCAGTATTTT.

The chain links TRBV7-2 to TRBJ1-1; tentative D call: TRBD1 (5 bases). The germline CDR1 and CDR2 sequences are SGHTA and FQGNSA. This CDR3 has 15 residues. Trimming removed 5 bases from V and 3 bases from J, with 16 bases in between. The CDR3 protein is CASSPDGGSDTEAFF. The CDR3 coding sequence is TGTGCCAGCAGCCCCGACGGGGGGTCGGACACTGAAGCTTTCTTT.

This chain links TRBV28 with TRBJ1-5; D perhaps matches TRBD1 (6 bases). Per germline, CDR1 MDHEN and CDR2 SYDVKM. V was shortened by 5 bases and J by 3 bases, with 11 bases between the two germline ends. The CDR3 contains 14 residues. The CDR3 DNA sequence: TGTGCCAGCAGTCCCGACAGGATCAATCAGCCCCAGCATTTT. The encoded protein is CASSPDRINQPQHF.

The chain links TRBV4-2 to TRBJ2-1; 10 bases match TRBD2. Germline CDR1 reads LGHNA; CDR2 reads YNFKEQ. CDR3 length: 16 residues. Losses at the gene ends were 1 base for V and 7 bases for J; bases not matched to a gene: 7. CDR3 nucleotide sequence: TGTGCCAGCAGCCAAGGGGGGGGTAGCGGGGGGAATGAGCAGTTCTTC. Its translation is CASSQGGGSGGNEQFF.

This rearrangement joins TRBV29-1 to TRBJ1-1; D is unclear. The V end lost 5 bases, the J end lost 3 bases, and 13 bases lay between the germline ends. CDR1 is SQVTM, CDR2 ANQGSEA, per germline. The CDR3 sequence is 13 residues long. The CDR3 protein is CSVFVGRHTEAFF. In DNA, the CDR3 is TGCAGCGTTTTCGTAGGGAGGCACACTGAAGCTTTCTTT.

J is TRBJ1-1 and V is TRBV19, with 10 bases that match TRBD1. The CDR3 is 16 residues long. V was clipped by 6 bases and J by 2 bases; unmatched bases: 9. Germline-derived CDR1 and CDR2 are LNHDA and SQIVND (reference sequence). The CDR3 protein is CASSLGQGGTNTEAFF. The CDR3 nucleotides are TGTGCCAGTAGCCTAGGACAGGGGGGGACCAACACTGAAGCTTTCTTT.

The genes are TRBV6-1 and TRBJ2-7, with 10 bases fitting TRBD1. V lost 7 bases to trimming and J lost 3 bases; unmatched junction nucleotides: 6. The CDR3 spans 14 residues. Per germline, CDR1 MNHNS and CDR2 SASEGT. CDR3 DNA sequence: TGTGCCAGCAAGATGACAGGGGGCGACTACGAGCAGTACTTC. It translates to CASKMTGGDYEQYF.

The V and J genes are TRBV7-9 and TRBJ2-5, with 8 positions matching TRBD1. CDR1 and CDR2 from the germline V gene are SEHNR and FQNEAQ (reference sequence). The CDR3 runs to 11 residues. Trimming removed 10 bases from V and 4 bases from J; junction bases left unmatched: 2. CDR3 nucleotides: TGTGCCACCGGGACAGGAGAGACCCAGTACTTC. Protein: CATGTGETQYF. The full variable domain, its missing parts supplied by reference TRBV7-9 and TRBJ2-5, is DTGVSQNPRHKITKRGQNVTFRCDPISEHNRLYWYRQTLGQGPEFLTYFQNEAQLEKSRLLSDRFSAERPKGSFSTLEIQRTEQGDSAMYLCATGTGETQYFGPGTRLLVL.

This sequence joins TRBV19 and TRBJ1-6; 7 bases align to TRBD1. Germline assignment: CDR1 LNHDA and CDR2 SQIVND (reference sequence). CDR3 size: 14 residues. Trimming removed 7 bases from V and 7 bases from J; junction bases left unmatched: 7. CDR3 residues: CASNEGARNSPLHF. The CDR3 DNA reads as TGTGCCAGTAATGAGGGGGCGAGGAATTCACCCCTCCACTTT. The variable domain in full, with the rest retrieved from reference TRBV19 and TRBJ1-6, is DGGITQSPKYLFRKEGQNVTLSCEQNLNHDAMYWYRQDPGQGLRLIYYSQIVNDFQKGDIAEGYSVSREKKESFPLTVTSAQKNPTAFYLCASNEGARNSPLHFGNGTRLTVT.

The chain couples TRBV27 to TRBJ2-1; TRBD1 matches 7 bases. CDR1 and CDR2 (germline): MNHEY, SMNVEV (reference sequence). This CDR3 contains 13 residues. Trimming took 4 bases from V and 7 from J; bases not matched to a gene: 4. CDR3 loop: CASSSRQGNEQFF. In DNA form, the CDR3 reads TGTGCCAGCAGTTCCAGACAGGGTAATGAGCAGTTCTTC.

V gene TRBV5-1 combines with J gene TRBJ2-2; 7 nucleotides agree with TRBD2. In germline, CDR1 is SGHRS, CDR2 YFSETQ. J gave up 4 bases and V 6 bases, and 9 bases lay outside the gene matches. The CDR3 runs to 15 residues. The CDR3 loop reads CASTSREGLTGELFF. In nucleotides, the CDR3 is TGCGCCAGCACCTCGAGGGAGGGGCTCACCGGGGAGCTGTTTTTT.